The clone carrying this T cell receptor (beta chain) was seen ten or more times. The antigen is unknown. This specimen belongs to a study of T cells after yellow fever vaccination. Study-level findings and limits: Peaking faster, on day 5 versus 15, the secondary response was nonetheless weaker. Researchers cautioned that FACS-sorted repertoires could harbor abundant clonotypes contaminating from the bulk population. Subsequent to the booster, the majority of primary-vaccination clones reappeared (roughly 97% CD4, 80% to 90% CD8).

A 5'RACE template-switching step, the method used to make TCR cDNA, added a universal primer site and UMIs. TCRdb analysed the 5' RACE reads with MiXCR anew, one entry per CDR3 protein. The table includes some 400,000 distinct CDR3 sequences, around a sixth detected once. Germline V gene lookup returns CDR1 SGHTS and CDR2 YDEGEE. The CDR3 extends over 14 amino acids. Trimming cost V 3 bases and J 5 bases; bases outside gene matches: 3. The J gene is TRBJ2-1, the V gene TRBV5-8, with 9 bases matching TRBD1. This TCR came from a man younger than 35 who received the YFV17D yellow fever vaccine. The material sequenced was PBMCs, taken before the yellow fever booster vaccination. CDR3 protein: CASSSGTGHNEQFF. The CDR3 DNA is TGTGCCAGCAGCTCCGGGACAGGGCACAATGAGCAGTTCTTC. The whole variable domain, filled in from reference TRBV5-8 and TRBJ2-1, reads EAGVTQSPTHLIKTRGQQATLRCSPISGHTSVYWYQQALGLGLQFLLWYDEGEERNRGNFPPRFSGRQFPNYSSELNVNALELEDSALYLCASSSGTGHNEQFFGPGTRLTVL.